The clone carrying this T cell receptor (beta chain) has only a few counts. This record belongs to a study of blood T cells in healthy people across ages. Study details: Every two T cells gave about one barcoded beta molecule via template switching.

Per-sample PBMC isolation yielded at least 6 million cells. Using a J-beta primer mix together with a sample-barcoded 5' primer, a second PCR was run for about 6 to 11 cycles. TCRdb used MiXCR to reprocess the 5' RACE reads, holding one entry per CDR3 protein. Of roughly 1.6 million distinct CDR3 sequences listed, almost 35% are singletons. The sample was blood. The TCR sequence derives from a woman in her 30s in good health.

CDR3 protein: CAIRTGDDNEQFF. The CDR3 DNA reads TGTGCCATCAGGACGGGGGATGACAATGAGCAGTTCTTC. The chain uses TRBV10-3 and TRBJ2-1, with TRBD2 as a possible D gene (6 bases). Germline V gives CDR1 ENHRY, CDR2 SYGVKD. Trimming left V 6 bases short and J 5 bases short, with 11 bases between. CDR3 length equals 13 residues.